The T cell receptor (beta chain) under discussion was sequenced for a study of shared clonotypes between healthy human individuals. About the research overall: Per-donor plates numbered three CD4 naive, three CD4 memory, two CD8 naive and one CD8 memory. Study-wide results and caveats: A few donors had roughly 5.2% of their naive CD4 clonotypes in common. Sequencing depth was expected to affect clonotype sharing among donors.

The CDR3 totals 16 residues. Trimming took 2 bases from V and 7 from J; bases not matched to a gene: 9. CDR1 is SGHVS, CDR2 FQNEAQ, per germline. Naivety among CD8 cells was defined by CD45RO negativity and positive CCR7 selection, thereby excluding terminally differentiated effector memory CD45RA+ cells. The run depth of the assay was deep. Sequencing was performed with immunoSEQ multiplex PCR; in TCRdb, only in-frame clones are kept and a portion is missing. Of 550,000 to 750,000 clones listed, 92% were seen once; the top ten hold 24%. Remarks on this clone: The antigen remains unidentified.

V gene TRBV7-8 combines with J gene TRBJ2-3; 10 bases agree with TRBD2. The specimen sequenced was naive CD8+ T cells sorted from blood. The sequence was obtained from a man under 40 in good health. CDR3 coding DNA: TGTGCCAGCAGCTTACAGGCTAGCGGGAGTCTACATACGCAGTATTTT. It codes for CASSLQASGSLHTQYF.